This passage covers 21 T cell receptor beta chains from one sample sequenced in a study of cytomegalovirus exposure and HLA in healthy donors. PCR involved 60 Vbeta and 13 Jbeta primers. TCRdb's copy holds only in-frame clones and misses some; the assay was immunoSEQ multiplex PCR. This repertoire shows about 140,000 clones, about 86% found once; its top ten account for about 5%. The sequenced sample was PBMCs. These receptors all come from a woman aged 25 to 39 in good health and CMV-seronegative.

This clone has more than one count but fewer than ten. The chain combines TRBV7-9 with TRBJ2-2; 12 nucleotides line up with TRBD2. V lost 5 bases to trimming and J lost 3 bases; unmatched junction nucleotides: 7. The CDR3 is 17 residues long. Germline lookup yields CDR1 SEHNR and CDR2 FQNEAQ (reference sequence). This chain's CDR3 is CASSHGLAGSHTGELFF. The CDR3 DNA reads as TGTGCCAGCAGCCACGGACTAGCGGGAAGCCACACCGGGGAGCTGTTTTTT.

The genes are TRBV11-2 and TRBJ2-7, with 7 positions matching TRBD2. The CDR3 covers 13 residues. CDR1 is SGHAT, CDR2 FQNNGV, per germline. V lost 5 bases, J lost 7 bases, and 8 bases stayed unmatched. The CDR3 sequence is CASSGGRGGEQYF. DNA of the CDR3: TGTGCCAGCAGCGGAGGGAGGGGAGGAGAGCAGTACTTC.

CDR3 nucleotide sequence: TGTGCCAGCAGCTCCTGGACAGGCAGCTCCTACAATGAGCAGTTCTTC. It specifies CASSSWTGSSYNEQFF. The genes are TRBV5-8 and TRBJ2-1; 7 positions agree with TRBD1. Germline trimming cut 3 bases from V and 0 bases from J; bases unmatched to any gene: 6. CDR3 size: 16 residues. Germline CDR1 reads SGHTS; CDR2 reads YDEGEE. Drawing the rest from reference TRBV5-8 and TRBJ2-1, the complete variable domain is EAGVTQSPTHLIKTRGQQATLRCSPISGHTSVYWYQQALGLGLQFLLWYDEGEERNRGNFPPRFSGRQFPNYSSELNVNALELEDSALYLCASSSWTGSSYNEQFFGPGTRLTVL.

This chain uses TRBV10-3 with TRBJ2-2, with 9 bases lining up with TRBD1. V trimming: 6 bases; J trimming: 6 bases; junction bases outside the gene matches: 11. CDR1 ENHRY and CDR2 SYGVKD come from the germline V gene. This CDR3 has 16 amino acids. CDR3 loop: CAIRDATTGGSGELFF. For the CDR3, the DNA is TGTGCCATCAGGGACGCTACGACAGGGGGGTCCGGGGAGCTGTTTTTT.

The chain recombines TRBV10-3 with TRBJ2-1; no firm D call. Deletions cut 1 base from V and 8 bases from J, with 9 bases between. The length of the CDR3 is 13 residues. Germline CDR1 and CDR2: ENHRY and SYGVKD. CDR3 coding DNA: TGTGCCATCAGTGAGTTAAGCTTAGATGAGCAGTTCTTC. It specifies CAISELSLDEQFF.

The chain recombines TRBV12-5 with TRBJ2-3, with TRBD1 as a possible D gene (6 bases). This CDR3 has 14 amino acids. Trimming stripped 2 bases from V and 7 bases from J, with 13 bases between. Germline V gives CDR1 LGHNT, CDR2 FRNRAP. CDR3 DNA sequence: TGTGCTAGTGGTTTGCATTCAGGGGAAAATACGCAGTATTTT. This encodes CASGLHSGENTQYF. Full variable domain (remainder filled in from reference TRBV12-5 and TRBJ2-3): DARVTQTPRHKVTEMGQEVTMRCQPILGHNTVFWYRQTMMQGLELLAYFRNRAPLDDSGMPKDRFSAEMPDATLATLKIQPSEPRDSAVYFCASGLHSGENTQYFGPGTRLTVL.

CDR3 sequence reads: CASSLSSGDTQYF. The CDR3 nucleotides read TGCGCCAGCAGCCTCTCGTCGGGGGATACGCAGTATTTT. The V call is TRBV4-3, the J call TRBJ2-3, with D possibly being TRBD2 (5 bases). Trimming cost V 4 bases and J 6 bases, with 11 bases left between them. CDR1 is LGHNA, CDR2 YSLEER, per germline. CDR3 size: 13 residues.

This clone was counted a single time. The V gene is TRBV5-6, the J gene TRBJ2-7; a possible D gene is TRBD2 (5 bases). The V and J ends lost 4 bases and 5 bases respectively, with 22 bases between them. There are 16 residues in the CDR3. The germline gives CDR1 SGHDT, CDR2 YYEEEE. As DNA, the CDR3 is TGTGCCAGCAGCATGGGAGAGGGAGCATTTTGGCACGAGCAGTACTTC. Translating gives CASSMGEGAFWHEQYF.

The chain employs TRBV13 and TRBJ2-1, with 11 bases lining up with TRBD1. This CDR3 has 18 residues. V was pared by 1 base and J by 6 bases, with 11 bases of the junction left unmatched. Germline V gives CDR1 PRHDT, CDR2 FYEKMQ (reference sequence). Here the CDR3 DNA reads TGTGCCAGCAGCTTAGCCCTAGGACAGGGGGCAAAATCCAATGAGCAGTTCTTC. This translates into CASSLALGQGAKSNEQFF.

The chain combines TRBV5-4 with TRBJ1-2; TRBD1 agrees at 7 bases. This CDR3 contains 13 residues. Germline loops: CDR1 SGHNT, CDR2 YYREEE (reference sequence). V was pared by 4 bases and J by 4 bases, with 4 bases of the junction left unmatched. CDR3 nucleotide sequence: TGTGCCAGCAGCCTGGGACAGTTCTATGGCTACACCTTC. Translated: CASSLGQFYGYTF.

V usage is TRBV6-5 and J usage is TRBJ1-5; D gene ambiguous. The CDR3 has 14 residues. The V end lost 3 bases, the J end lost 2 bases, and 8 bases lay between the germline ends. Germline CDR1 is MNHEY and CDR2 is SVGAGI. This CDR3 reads CASSYERGNQPQHF. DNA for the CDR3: TGTGCCAGCAGTTATGAGAGAGGCAATCAGCCCCAGCATTTT.

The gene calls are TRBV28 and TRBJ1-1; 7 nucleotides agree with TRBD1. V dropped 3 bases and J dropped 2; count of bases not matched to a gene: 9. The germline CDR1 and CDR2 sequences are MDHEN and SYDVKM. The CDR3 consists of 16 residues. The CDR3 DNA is TGTGCCAGCAGTTTTTTCAGGGGGACCCTCAACACTGAAGCTTTCTTT. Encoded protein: CASSFFRGTLNTEAFF.

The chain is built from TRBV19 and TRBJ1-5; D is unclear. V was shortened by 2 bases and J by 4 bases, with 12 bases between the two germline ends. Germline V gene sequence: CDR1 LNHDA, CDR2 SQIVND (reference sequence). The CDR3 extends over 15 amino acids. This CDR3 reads CASSIQEQFNQPQHF. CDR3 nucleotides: TGTGCCAGTAGTATACAGGAACAGTTTAATCAGCCCCAGCATTTT.

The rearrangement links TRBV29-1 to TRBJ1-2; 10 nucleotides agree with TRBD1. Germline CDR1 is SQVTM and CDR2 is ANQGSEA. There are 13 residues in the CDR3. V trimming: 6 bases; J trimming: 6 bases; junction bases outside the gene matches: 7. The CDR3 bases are TGCAGCGTGGGGGACAGGGGCATCGATGGCTACACCTTC. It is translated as CSVGDRGIDGYTF.

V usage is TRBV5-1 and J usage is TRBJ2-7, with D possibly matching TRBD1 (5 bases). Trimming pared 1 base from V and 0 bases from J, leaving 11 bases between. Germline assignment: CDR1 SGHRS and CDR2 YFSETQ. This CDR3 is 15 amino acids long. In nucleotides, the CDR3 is TGCGCCAGCAGCTTGACAGGCATCAGCTCCTACGAGCAGTACTTC. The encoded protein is CASSLTGISSYEQYF.

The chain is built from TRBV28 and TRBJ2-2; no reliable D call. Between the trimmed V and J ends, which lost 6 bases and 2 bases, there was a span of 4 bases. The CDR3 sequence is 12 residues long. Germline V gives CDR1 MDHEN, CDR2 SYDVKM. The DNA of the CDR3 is TGTGCCAGCAGCCTAAACACCGGGGAGCTGTTTTTT. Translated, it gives CASSLNTGELFF.

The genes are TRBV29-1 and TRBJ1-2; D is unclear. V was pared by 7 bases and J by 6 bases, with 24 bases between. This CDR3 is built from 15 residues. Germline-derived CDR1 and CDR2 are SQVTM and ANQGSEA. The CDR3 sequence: CSASGSPFLLDGYTF. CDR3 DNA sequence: TGCAGCGCCTCGGGATCCCCATTTCTTTTAGATGGCTACACCTTC.

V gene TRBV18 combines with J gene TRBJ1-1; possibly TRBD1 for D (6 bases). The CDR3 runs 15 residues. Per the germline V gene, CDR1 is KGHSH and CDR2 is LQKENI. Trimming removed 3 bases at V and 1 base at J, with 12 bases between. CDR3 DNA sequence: TGTGCCAGCTCACCGGGCGGGGGGCCGAACACTGAAGCTTTCTTT. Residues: CASSPGGGPNTEAFF.

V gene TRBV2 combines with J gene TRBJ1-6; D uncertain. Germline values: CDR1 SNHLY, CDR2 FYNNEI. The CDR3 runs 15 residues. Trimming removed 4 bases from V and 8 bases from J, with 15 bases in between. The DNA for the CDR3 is TGTGCCAGCAGTGCCGAGACCATCCGGGATTCACCCCTCCACTTT. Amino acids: CASSAETIRDSPLHF.

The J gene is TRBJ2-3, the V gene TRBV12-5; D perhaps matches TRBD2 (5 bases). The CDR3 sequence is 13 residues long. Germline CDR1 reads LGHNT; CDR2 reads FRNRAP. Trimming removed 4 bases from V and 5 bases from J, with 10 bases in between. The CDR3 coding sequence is TGTGCTAGTGGTTACGCCGCGGGAGATACGCAGTATTTT. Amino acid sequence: CASGYAAGDTQYF.

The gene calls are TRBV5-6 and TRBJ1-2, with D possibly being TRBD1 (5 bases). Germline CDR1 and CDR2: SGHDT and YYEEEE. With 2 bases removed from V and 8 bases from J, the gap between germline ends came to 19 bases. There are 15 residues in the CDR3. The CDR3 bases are TGTGCCAGCAGCTTCGACGGAGGAGGGGTTTGGGGCTACACCTTC. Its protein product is CASSFDGGGVWGYTF.